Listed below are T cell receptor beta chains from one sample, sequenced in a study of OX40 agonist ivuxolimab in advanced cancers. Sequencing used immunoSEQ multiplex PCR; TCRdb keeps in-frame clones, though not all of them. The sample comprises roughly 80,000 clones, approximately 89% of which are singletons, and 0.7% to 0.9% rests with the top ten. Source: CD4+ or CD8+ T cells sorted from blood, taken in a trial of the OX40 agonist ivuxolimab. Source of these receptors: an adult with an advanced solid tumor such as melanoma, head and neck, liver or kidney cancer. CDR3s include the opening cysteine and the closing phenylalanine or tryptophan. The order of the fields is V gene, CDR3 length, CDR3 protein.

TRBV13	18	CASSLVWGSGRPVNEQFF
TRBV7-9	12	CASSLSAYEQYF
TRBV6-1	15	CASSGAGVGADTQYF
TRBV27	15	CASSPRLAGDRVLTF
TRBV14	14	CASSGRRGSYEQYF
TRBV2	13	CASSGTPYTEAFF
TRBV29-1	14	CSVEGPQNTGELFF
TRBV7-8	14	CASSSPDRGGGAFF
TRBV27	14	CASSTRKSSYEQYF
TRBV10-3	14	CAISDRQGAETQYF
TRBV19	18	CASSIFRTPTGDNSPLHF
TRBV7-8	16	CASSLSRAGNTGELFF
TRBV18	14	CASSLGPDTGELFF